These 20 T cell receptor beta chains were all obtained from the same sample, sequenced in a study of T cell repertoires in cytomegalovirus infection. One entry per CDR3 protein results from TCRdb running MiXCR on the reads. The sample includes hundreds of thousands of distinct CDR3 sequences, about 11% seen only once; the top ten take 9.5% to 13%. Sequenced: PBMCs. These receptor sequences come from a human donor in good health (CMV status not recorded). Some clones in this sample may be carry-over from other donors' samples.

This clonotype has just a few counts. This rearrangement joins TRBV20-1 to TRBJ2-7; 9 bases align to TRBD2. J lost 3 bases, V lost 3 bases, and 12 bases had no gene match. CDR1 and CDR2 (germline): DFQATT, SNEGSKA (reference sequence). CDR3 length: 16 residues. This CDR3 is CSASPTGLAQDYEQYF. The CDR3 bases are TGCAGTGCTAGCCCGACGGGACTAGCTCAGGACTACGAGCAGTACTTC.

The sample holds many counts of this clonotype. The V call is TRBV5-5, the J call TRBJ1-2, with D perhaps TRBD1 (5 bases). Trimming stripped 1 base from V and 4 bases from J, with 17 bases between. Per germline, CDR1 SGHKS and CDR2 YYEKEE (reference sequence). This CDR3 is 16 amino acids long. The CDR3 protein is CASSLSPGDPRYGYTF. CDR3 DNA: TGTGCCAGCAGCTTGTCCCCGGGGGACCCTCGCTATGGCTACACCTTC.

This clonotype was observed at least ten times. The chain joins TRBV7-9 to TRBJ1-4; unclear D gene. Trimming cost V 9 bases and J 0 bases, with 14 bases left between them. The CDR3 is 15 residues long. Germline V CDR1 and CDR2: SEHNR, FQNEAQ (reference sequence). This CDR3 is CASNRGQATNEKLFF. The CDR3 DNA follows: TGTGCCAGTAATCGAGGGCAGGCAACTAATGAAAAACTGTTTTTT.

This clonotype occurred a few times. CDR3 sequence (DNA): TGCGCCAGCAGGAAGGTGGGAGAGACCCAGTACTTC. It is translated as CASRKVGETQYF. The V and J genes are TRBV5-1 and TRBJ2-5; D ambiguous. The CDR3 sequence is 12 residues long. Germline CDR1 reads SGHRS; CDR2 reads YFSETQ. The V end lost 5 bases, the J end lost 4 bases, and 9 bases lay between the germline ends.

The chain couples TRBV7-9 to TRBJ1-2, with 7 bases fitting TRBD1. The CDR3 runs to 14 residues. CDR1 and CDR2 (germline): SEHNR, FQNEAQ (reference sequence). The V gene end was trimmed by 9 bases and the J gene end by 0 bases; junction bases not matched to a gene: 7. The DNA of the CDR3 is TGTGCCAGTCATCCAGGGGGGTCTAACTATGGCTACACCTTC. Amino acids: CASHPGGSNYGYTF.

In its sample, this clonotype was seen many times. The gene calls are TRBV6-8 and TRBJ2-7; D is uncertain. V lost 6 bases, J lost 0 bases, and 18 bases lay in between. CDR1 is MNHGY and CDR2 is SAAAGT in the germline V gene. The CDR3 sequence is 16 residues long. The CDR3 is CASRYAGPKLSYEQYF. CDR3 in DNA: TGTGCCAGCAGGTATGCCGGGCCAAAACTCTCCTACGAGCAGTACTTC.

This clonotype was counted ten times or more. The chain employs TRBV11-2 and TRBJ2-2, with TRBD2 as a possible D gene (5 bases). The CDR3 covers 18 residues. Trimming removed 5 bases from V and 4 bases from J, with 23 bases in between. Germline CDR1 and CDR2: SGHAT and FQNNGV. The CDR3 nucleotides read TGTGCCAGCAGCCCCTCGCTAGTCCGAACGGGGAGCACCGGGGAGCTGTTTTTT. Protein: CASSPSLVRTGSTGELFF.

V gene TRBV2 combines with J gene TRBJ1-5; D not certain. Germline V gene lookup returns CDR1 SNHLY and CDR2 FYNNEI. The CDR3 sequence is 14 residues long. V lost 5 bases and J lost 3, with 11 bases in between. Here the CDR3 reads CASSTSSINQPQHF. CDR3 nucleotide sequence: TGTGCCAGCAGTACCAGTAGTATCAATCAGCCCCAGCATTTT.

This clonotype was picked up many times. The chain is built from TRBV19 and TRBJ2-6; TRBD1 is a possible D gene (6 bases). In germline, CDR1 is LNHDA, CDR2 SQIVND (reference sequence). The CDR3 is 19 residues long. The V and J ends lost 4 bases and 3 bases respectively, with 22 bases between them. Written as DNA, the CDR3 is TGTGCCAGTAGTACCTCCGATCCCTGGACAGAAAGTGGGGCCAACGTCCTGACTTTC. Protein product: CASSTSDPWTESGANVLTF.

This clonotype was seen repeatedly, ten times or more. The CDR3 spells CASSPGGSNYGYTF. The CDR3 DNA is TGTGCCAGCAGCCCAGGGGGCTCTAACTATGGCTACACCTTC. This chain links TRBV7-2 with TRBJ1-2, with 8 bases lining up with TRBD1. CDR1 SGHTA and CDR2 FQGNSA come from the germline V gene. Trimming at V came to 5 bases and at J to 0 bases, leaving 2 bases not matched to a gene. The CDR3 totals 14 residues.

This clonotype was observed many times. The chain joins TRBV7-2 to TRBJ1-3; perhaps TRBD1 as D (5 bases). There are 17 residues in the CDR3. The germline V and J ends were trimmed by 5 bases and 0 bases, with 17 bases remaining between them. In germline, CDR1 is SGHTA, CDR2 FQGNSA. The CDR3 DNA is TGTGCCAGCAGCCCCCGAACCACAGGCGCCTCTGGAAACACCATATATTTT. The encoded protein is CASSPRTTGASGNTIYF.

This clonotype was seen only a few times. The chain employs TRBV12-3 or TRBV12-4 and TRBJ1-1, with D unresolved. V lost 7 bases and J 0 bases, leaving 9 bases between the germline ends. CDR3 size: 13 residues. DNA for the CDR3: TGTGCCAGCACCGCACAGCTGAACACTGAAGCTTTCTTT. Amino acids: CASTAQLNTEAFF.

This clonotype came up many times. The CDR3 DNA reads TGTGCCAGCAGCCCCCAAAGGAACACCGGGGAGCTGTTTTTT. It codes for CASSPQRNTGELFF. This sequence joins TRBV7-2 and TRBJ2-2; the D is unclear. The ends were cut back, 5 bases at V and 1 base at J, with 8 bases in the middle. This CDR3 has 14 residues. CDR1 and CDR2 (germline): SGHTA, FQGNSA.

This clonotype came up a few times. CDR3 DNA sequence: TGTGCCAGTAGTATAGATTTAAGCGTATCCTACAATGAGCAGTTCTTC. Residues: CASSIDLSVSYNEQFF. The rearrangement joins TRBV19 to TRBJ2-1; no definite D call. This CDR3 is built from 16 residues. CDR1 LNHDA and CDR2 SQIVND come from the germline V gene (reference sequence). V was pared by 0 bases and J by 1 base, with 10 bases between.

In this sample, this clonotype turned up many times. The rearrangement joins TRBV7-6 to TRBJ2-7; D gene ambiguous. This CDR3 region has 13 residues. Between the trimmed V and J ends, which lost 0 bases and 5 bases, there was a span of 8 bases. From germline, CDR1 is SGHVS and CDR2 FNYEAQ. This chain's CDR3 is CASSLAAGDEQYF. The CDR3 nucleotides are TGTGCCAGCAGCTTAGCAGCAGGCGACGAGCAGTACTTC.

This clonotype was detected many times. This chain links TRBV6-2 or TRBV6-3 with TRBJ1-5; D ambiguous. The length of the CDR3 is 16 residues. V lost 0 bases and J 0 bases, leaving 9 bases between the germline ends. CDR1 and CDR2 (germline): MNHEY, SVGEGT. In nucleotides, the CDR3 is TGTGCCAGCAGTTACTCCGGCTGGCCTAGCAATCAGCCCCAGCATTTT. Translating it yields CASSYSGWPSNQPQHF.

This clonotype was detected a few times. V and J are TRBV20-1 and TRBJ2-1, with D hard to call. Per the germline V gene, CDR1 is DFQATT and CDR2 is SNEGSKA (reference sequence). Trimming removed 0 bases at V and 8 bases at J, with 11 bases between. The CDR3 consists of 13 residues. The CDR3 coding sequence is TGCAGTGCTAGAGATCCAGGTACGGATGAGCAGTTCTTC. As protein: CSARDPGTDEQFF.

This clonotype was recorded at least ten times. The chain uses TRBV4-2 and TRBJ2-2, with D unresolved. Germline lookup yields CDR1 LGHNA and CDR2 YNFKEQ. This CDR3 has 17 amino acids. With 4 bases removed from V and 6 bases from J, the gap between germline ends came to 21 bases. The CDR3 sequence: CASSPLTTERRAGELFF. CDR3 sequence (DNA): TGTGCCAGCAGCCCACTTACTACAGAGCGCCGGGCCGGGGAGCTGTTTTTT.

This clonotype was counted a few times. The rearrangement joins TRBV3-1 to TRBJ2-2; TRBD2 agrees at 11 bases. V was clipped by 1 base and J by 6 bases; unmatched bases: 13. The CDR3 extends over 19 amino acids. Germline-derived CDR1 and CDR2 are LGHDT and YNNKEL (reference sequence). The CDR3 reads CASSQGLAGGLLRPGELFF. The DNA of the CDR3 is TGTGCCAGCAGCCAAGGTCTAGCGGGGGGCCTTCTCAGGCCCGGGGAGCTGTTTTTT.

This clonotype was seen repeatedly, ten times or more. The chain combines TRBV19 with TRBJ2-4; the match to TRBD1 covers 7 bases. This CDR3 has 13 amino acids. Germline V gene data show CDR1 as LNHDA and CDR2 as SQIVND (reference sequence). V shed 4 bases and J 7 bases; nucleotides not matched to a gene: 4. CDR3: CASSTDRANIQYF. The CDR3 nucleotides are TGTGCCAGTAGTACAGACAGGGCGAACATTCAGTACTTC.